The entry below gives a single T cell receptor beta chain sequence along with its context. The data belong to a study of CD8 T cells in Susac syndrome. Random hexamers were used to reverse transcribe the RNA input (roughly 0.5 to 1 ug). TCRdb processed the immunoSEQ multiplex PCR reads anew with MiXCR; each CDR3 protein has one entry. In the table there are around 140,000 distinct CDR3 sequences, just under 95% of which are singletons. This CDR3 contains 17 residues. The V and J ends lost 0 bases and 2 bases respectively, with 17 bases between them. Per germline, CDR1 LGHDT and CDR2 YNNKEL (reference sequence).

The source is a human donor with Susac syndrome. The sample taken for sequencing was CD4+ T cells from PBMCs. The chain recombines TRBV3-1 with TRBJ2-7; D assignment may be TRBD1 or TRBD2 (5 bases each). The CDR3: CASSQERGKGWTYEQYF. The CDR3 DNA reads TGTGCCAGCAGCCAAGAACGGGGAAAGGGGTGGACCTACGAGCAGTACTTC.